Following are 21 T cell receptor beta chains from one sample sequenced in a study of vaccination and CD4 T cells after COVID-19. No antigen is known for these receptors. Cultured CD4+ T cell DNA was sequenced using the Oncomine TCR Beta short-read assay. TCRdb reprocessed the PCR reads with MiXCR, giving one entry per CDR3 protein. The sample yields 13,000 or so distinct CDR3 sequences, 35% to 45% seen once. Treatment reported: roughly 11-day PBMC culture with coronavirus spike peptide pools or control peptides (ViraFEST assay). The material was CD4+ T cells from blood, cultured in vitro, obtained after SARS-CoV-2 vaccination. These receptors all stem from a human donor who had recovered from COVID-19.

The CDR3 sequence: CASSLVALSPEAFF. In nucleotides, the CDR3 is TGCGCCAGCAGCTTGGTGGCCCTCAGTCCTGAAGCTTTCTTT. This chain uses TRBV5-1 with TRBJ1-1; the D is unclear. V lost 0 bases to trimming and J lost 6 bases, with 12 bases between them. The CDR3 has 14 amino acids. Germline CDR1 SGHRS, CDR2 YFSETQ.

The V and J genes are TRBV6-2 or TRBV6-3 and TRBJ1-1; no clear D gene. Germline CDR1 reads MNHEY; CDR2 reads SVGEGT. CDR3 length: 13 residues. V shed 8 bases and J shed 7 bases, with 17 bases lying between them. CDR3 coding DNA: TGTGCCAGCTCGTTTCGGTCCCAGAGTGAAGCTTTCTTT. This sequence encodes CASSFRSQSEAFF.

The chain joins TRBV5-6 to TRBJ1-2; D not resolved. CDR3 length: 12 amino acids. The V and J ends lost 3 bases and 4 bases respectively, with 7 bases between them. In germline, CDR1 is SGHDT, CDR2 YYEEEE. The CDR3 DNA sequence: TGTGCCAGCAGCTCCGGCGTCTATGGCTACACCTTC. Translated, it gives CASSSGVYGYTF.

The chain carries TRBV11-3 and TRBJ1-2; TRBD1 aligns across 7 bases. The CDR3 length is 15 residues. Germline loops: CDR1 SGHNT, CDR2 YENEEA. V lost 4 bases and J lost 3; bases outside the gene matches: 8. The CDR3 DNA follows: TGTGCCAGCAGCTCGGGAGCCGGGACAGACTATGGCTACACCTTC. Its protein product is CASSSGAGTDYGYTF.

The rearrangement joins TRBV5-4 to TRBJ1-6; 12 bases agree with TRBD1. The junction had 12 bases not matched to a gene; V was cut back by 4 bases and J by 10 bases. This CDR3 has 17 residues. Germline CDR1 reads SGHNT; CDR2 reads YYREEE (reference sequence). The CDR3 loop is CASSLGQGATWTSPLHF. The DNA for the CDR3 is TGTGCCAGCAGCCTGGGACAGGGGGCTACTTGGACCTCACCCCTCCACTTT.

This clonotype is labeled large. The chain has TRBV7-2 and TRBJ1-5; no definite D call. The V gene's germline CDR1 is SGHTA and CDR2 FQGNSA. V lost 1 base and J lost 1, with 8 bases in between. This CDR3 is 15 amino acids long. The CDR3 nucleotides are TGTGCCAGCAGCTTAGAAAGCCGGAGCAATCAGCCCCAGCATTTT. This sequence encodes CASSLESRSNQPQHF.

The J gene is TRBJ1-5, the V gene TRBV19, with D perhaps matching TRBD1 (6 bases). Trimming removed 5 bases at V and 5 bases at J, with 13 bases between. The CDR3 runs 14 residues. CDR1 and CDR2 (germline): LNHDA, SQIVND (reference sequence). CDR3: CASSLRDTYQPQHF. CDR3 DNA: TGTGCCAGTAGTCTACGGGACACCTATCAGCCCCAGCATTTT.

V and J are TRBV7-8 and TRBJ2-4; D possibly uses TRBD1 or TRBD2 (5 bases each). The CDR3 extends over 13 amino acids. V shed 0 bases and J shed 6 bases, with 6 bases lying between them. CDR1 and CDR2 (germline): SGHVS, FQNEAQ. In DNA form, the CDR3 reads TGTGCCAGCAGCTTAGCGAGGGGAAACATTCAGTACTTC. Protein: CASSLARGNIQYF.

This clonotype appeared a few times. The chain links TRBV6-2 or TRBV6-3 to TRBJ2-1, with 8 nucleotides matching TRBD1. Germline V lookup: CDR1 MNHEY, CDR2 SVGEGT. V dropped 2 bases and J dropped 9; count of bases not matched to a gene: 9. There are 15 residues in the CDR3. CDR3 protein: CASSYPGQGTGEQFF. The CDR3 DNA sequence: TGTGCCAGCAGTTACCCAGGACAGGGAACGGGTGAGCAGTTCTTC.

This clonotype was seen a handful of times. The CDR3 region has the DNA TGTGCCAGCAGCTTAGGCGTAGCACTAGCGGGCAATGAGCAGTTCTTC. It specifies CASSLGVALAGNEQFF. This sequence joins TRBV7-6 and TRBJ2-1, with 9 bases matching TRBD2. CDR3 size: 16 residues. The germline V gene has CDR1 SGHVS and CDR2 FNYEAQ. Unmatched junction bases numbered 7, after V lost 1 base and J lost 6 bases.

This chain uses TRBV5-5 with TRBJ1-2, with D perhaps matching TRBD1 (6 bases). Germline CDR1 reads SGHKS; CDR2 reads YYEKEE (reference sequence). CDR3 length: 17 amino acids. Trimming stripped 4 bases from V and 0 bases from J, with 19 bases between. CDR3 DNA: TGTGCCAGCAGCCGGGACACAGGCCGGGTAGCTAACTATGGCTACACCTTC. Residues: CASSRDTGRVANYGYTF. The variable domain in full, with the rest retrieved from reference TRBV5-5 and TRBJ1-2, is DAGVTQSPTHLIKTRGQQVTLRCSPISGHKSVSWYQQVLGQGPQFIFQYYEKEERGRGNFPDRFSARQFPNYSSELNVNALLLGDSALYLCASSRDTGRVANYGYTFGSGTRLTVV.

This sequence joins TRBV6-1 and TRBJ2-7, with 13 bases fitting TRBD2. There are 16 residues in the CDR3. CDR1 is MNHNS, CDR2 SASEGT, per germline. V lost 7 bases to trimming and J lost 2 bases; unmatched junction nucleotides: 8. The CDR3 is CASNRLAGGSPYEQYF. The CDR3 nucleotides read TGTGCCAGCAATAGACTAGCGGGAGGTAGCCCCTACGAGCAGTACTTC.

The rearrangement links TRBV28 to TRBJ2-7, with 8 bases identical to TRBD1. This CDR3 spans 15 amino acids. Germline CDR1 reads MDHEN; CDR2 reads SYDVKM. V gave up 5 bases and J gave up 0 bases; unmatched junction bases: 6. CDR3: CASSPNRGISYEQYF. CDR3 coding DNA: TGTGCCAGCAGTCCGAACAGGGGGATCTCCTACGAGCAGTACTTC. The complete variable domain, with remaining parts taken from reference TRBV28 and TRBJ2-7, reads DVKVTQSSRYLVKRTGEKVFLECVQDMDHENMFWYRQDPGLGLRLIYFSYDVKMKEKGDIPEGYSVSREKKERFSLILESASTNQTSMYLCASSPNRGISYEQYFGPGTRLTVT.

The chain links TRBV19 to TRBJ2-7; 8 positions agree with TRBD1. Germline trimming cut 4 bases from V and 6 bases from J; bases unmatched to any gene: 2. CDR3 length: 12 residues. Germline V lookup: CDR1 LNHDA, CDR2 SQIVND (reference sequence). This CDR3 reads CASSRQGFEQYF. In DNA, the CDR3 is TGTGCCAGTAGTAGACAGGGGTTCGAGCAGTACTTC. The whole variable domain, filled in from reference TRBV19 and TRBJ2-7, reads DGGITQSPKYLFRKEGQNVTLSCEQNLNHDAMYWYRQDPGQGLRLIYYSQIVNDFQKGDIAEGYSVSREKKESFPLTVTSAQKNPTAFYLCASSRQGFEQYFGPGTRLTVT.

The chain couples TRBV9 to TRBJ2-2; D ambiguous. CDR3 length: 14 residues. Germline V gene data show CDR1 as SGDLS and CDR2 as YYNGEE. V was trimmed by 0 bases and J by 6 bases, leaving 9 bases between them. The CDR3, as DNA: TGTGCCAGCAGCGTAGCTGTGGTGCCCGGGGAGCTGTTTTTT. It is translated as CASSVAVVPGELFF.

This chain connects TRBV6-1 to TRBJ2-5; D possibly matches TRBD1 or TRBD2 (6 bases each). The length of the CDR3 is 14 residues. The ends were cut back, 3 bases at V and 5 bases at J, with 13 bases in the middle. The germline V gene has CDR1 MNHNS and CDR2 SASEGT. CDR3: CASSEGGIDETQYF. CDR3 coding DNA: TGTGCCAGCAGTGAGGGGGGCATTGATGAGACCCAGTACTTC.

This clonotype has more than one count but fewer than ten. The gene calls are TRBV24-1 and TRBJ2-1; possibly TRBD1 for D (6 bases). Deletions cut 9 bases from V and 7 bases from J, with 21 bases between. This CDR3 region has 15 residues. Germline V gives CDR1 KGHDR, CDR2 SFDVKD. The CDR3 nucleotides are TGTGCCACCGGAGGTGGGTGGGCCGGGACAAATGAGCAGTTCTTC. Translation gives CATGGGWAGTNEQFF.

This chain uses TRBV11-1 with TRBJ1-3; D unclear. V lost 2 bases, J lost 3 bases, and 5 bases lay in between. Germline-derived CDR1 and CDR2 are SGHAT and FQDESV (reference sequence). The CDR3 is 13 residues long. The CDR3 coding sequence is TGTGCCAGCAGCTTATTTCGTGGAAACACCATATATTTT. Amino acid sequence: CASSLFRGNTIYF.

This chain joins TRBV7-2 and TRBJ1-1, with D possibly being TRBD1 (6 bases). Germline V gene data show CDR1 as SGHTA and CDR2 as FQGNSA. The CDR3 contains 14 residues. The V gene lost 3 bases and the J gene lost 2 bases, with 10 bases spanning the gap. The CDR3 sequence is CASSLGAANTEAFF. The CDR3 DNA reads TGTGCCAGCAGCTTGGGGGCGGCTAACACTGAAGCTTTCTTT.

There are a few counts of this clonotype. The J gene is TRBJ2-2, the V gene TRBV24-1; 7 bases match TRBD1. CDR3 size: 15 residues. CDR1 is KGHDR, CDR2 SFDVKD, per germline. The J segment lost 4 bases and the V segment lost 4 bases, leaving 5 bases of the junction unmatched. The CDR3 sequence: CATSDPTGSTGELFF. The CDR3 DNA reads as TGTGCCACCAGTGACCCGACAGGGAGCACCGGGGAGCTGTTTTTT.

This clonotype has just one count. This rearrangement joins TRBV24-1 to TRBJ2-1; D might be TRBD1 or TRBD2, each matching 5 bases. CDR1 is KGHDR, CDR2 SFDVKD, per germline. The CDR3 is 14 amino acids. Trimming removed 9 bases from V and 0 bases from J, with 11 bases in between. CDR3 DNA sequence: TGTGCCACCGGGACGGGCAGCTCCTACAATGAGCAGTTCTTC. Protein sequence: CATGTGSSYNEQFF.